Each of the 21 T cell receptor beta chains below was sequenced from the same sample in a study of response to subunit inactivated influenza vaccine. In TCRdb, the RT-PCR reads were re-called with MiXCR into one record per CDR3 protein. The table lists 500,000 to 550,000 distinct CDR3 sequences, less than 8% of them singletons. The material was PBMCs from blood, obtained roughly 24 months after vaccination. These receptors all stem from a man aged 50-75 years who received an inactivated influenza vaccine.

This clonotype has a count of ten or more. The J gene is TRBJ1-2, the V gene TRBV12-3 or TRBV12-4; tentatively, D is TRBD1 (6 bases). The CDR3 is made up of 15 amino acids. V lost 5 bases and J 1 base, leaving 14 bases between the germline ends. DNA of the CDR3: TGTGCCAGCAGTAGACCGACAGGTTATAACTATGGCTACACCTTC. It encodes CASSRPTGYNYGYTF.

This clonotype was seen at least ten times. The gene calls are TRBV12-3 or TRBV12-4 and TRBJ1-6; 9 bases agree with TRBD1. The CDR3 contains 14 residues. The trim removed 5 bases at V and 13 bases at J, leaving 9 bases unmatched. The CDR3 DNA sequence: TGTGCCAGCAGTCCGTCCCGGGACAGGGTCCCCCTCCACTTT. This gives the protein CASSPSRDRVPLHF.

This clonotype was recorded many times. CDR3 nucleotide sequence: TGCAGTGCTAGAGGATTCCGGGACGCCTCATTAATTGAGCAGTACTTC. Translation gives CSARGFRDASLIEQYF. This sequence joins TRBV20-1 and TRBJ2-7, with D perhaps matching TRBD1 or TRBD2 (5 bases each). Germline V lookup: CDR1 DFQATT, CDR2 SNEGSKA (reference sequence). Trimming shortened V by 1 base and J by 7 bases, and 23 bases separated the two germline ends. This CDR3 has 16 residues.

A few counts support this clonotype. V is TRBV18 and J is TRBJ1-1, with D tentatively TRBD1 (5 bases). The CDR3 sequence is 14 residues long. Germline CDR1 and CDR2: KGHSH and LQKENI. The V end lost 4 bases, the J end lost 2 bases, and 11 bases lay between the germline ends. CDR3 in amino acids: CASSLQDRNTEAFF. In DNA, the CDR3 is TGTGCCAGCTCACTACAGGACCGAAACACTGAAGCTTTCTTT.

In its sample, this clonotype was seen a few times. V and J are TRBV7-2 and TRBJ2-7; D remains unclear. CDR3 size: 11 residues. The ends were cut back, 5 bases at V and 8 bases at J, with 10 bases in the middle. CDR1 and CDR2 (germline): SGHTA, FQGNSA. CDR3 DNA sequence: TGTGCCAGCAGCCTTAATTGGAAGCAGTACTTC. Encoded protein: CASSLNWKQYF.

Many counts were recorded for this clonotype. This chain connects TRBV30 to TRBJ2-7; 7 nucleotides agree with TRBD2. This CDR3 comprises 11 residues. In germline, CDR1 is GTSNPN, CDR2 SVGIG (reference sequence). Trimming took 5 bases from V and 3 from J; bases not matched to a gene: 1. CDR3 DNA: TGTGCCTGGGGGGACTACTACGAGCAGTACTTC. Amino acid sequence: CAWGDYYEQYF.

The V gene is TRBV6-1, the J gene TRBJ2-5, with 7 bases aligning to TRBD2. The CDR3 contains 16 residues. Trimming cost V 6 bases and J 4 bases; bases outside gene matches: 14. In germline, CDR1 is MNHNS, CDR2 SASEGT. The CDR3 reads CASSAGTNGFGETQYF. CDR3 in DNA: TGTGCCAGCAGCGCCGGGACTAACGGATTCGGAGAGACCCAGTACTTC.

J is TRBJ2-1 and V is TRBV5-4, with 9 positions matching TRBD2. The CDR3 has 15 amino acids. The trim removed 0 bases at V and 6 bases at J, leaving 4 bases unmatched. The germline V gene has CDR1 SGHNT and CDR2 YYREEE (reference sequence). CDR3 region: CASSLARGGANEQFF. The CDR3 nucleotides are TGTGCCAGCAGCTTGGCTCGCGGGGGGGCCAATGAGCAGTTCTTC. Full variable domain (rest looked up from reference TRBV5-4 and TRBJ2-1): ETGVTQSPTHLIKTRGQQVTLRCSSQSGHNTVSWYQQALGQGPQFIFQYYREEENGRGNFPPRFSGLQFPNYSSELNVNALELDDSALYLCASSLARGGANEQFFGPGTRLTVL.

This clonotype was recorded at least ten times. CDR3 sequence reads: CSARDGHQPQHF. The CDR3 bases are TGCAGTGCTAGAGATGGCCATCAGCCCCAGCATTTT. The chain links TRBV20-1 to TRBJ1-5; D is unresolved. Trimming removed 0 bases from V and 5 bases from J, with 5 bases in between. The CDR3 totals 12 residues. CDR1 and CDR2 (germline): DFQATT, SNEGSKA (reference sequence).

The rearrangement uses TRBV5-1 and TRBJ2-7; 9 bases line up with TRBD1. Germline loops: CDR1 SGHRS, CDR2 YFSETQ. This CDR3 region has 15 residues. V lost 1 base, J lost 5 bases, and 7 bases stayed unmatched. The CDR3 region has the DNA TGCGCCAGCAGCTTGAGGGGACAGGGTTTGAACGAGCAGTACTTC. This encodes CASSLRGQGLNEQYF.

This clonotype showed up many times. The chain is built from TRBV12-3 or TRBV12-4 and TRBJ2-1; D not resolved. V was trimmed by 6 bases and J by 6 bases, leaving 12 bases between them. The CDR3 is 13 residues long. CDR3 sequence reads: CASSPFLSNEQFF. Written as DNA, the CDR3 is TGTGCCAGCAGCCCATTCCTAAGCAATGAGCAGTTCTTC.

This clonotype was counted between two and nine times. The chain recombines TRBV6-1 with TRBJ2-2; D unresolved. V gave up 5 bases and J gave up 1 base, with 5 bases separating them. Germline V gene data show CDR1 as MNHNS and CDR2 as SASEGT. This CDR3 contains 13 residues. In DNA, the CDR3 is TGTGCCAGCAGTAAAAAGAACACCGGGGAGCTGTTTTTT. It codes for CASSKKNTGELFF.

A few counts support this clonotype. The chain employs TRBV10-1 and TRBJ1-1; D may be TRBD1 (6 bases). Between the trimmed V and J ends, which lost 3 bases and 11 bases, there was a span of 13 bases. The CDR3 totals 12 residues. Germline V gene lookup returns CDR1 WNHNN and CDR2 SYGVQD (reference sequence). CDR3 coding DNA: TGCGCCAGCAGTGAAGGCGACAGGAGGGCTTTCTTT. Its translation: CASSEGDRRAFF.

The chain carries TRBV5-1 and TRBJ1-1, with D perhaps matching TRBD1 (5 bases). V was cut by 0 bases and J by 4 bases, with 16 bases left in between. CDR1 and CDR2 from the germline V gene are SGHRS and YFSETQ. The CDR3 runs to 16 residues. In DNA, the CDR3 is TGCGCCAGCAGCTTGGCCCCAGGGCGCGGTAGCACTGAAGCTTTCTTT. Its translation: CASSLAPGRGSTEAFF.

The rearrangement joins TRBV5-5 to TRBJ2-7; the match to TRBD2 covers 8 bases. The germline V gene encodes CDR1 SGHKS and CDR2 YYEKEE (reference sequence). This CDR3 comprises 15 residues. V was pared by 0 bases and J by 4 bases, with 6 bases of the junction left unmatched. CDR3 loop: CASSLAAGGSYEQYF. Here the CDR3 DNA reads TGTGCCAGCAGCTTGGCGGCGGGAGGTTCTTACGAGCAGTACTTC. Full variable domain (outside the CDR3, taken from reference TRBV5-5 and TRBJ2-7): DAGVTQSPTHLIKTRGQQVTLRCSPISGHKSVSWYQQVLGQGPQFIFQYYEKEERGRGNFPDRFSARQFPNYSSELNVNALLLGDSALYLCASSLAAGGSYEQYFGPGTRLTVT.

This clonotype was counted a few times. This rearrangement joins TRBV24-1 to TRBJ2-7; 8 nucleotides align to TRBD2. V was clipped by 0 bases and J by 2 bases; unmatched bases: 14. Germline loops: CDR1 KGHDR, CDR2 SFDVKD. This CDR3 comprises 19 residues. The CDR3: CATSDLERESIGGPYEQYF. The CDR3 nucleotides are TGTGCCACCAGTGATTTGGAGCGGGAGAGTATCGGGGGGCCCTACGAGCAGTACTTC.

The table lists this clonotype with many counts. This chain uses TRBV11-3 with TRBJ2-1; 8 bases map to TRBD1. This CDR3 is built from 15 residues. The V gene end was trimmed by 1 base and the J gene end by 8 bases; junction bases not matched to a gene: 7. CDR1 and CDR2 from the germline V gene are SGHNT and YENEEA. For the CDR3, the DNA is TGTGCCAGCAGCTTAGGAGCTCAGGGGGCGTATGAGCAGTTCTTC. It specifies CASSLGAQGAYEQFF.

This clonotype has a count of ten or more. This chain connects TRBV4-1 to TRBJ2-6; the D is unclear. Germline V gives CDR1 MGHRA, CDR2 YSYEKL. The CDR3 consists of 15 residues. Trimming cost V 1 base and J 4 bases, with 8 bases left between them. The CDR3 region is CASSQAYGGANVLTF. CDR3 in DNA: TGCGCCAGCAGCCAAGCCTACGGAGGGGCCAACGTCCTGACTTTC.

This clonotype occurred a few times. The chain is built from TRBV7-9 and TRBJ2-5; D is perhaps TRBD1 or TRBD2 (5 bases each). The CDR3 runs to 15 residues. Germline loops: CDR1 SEHNR, CDR2 FQNEAQ (reference sequence). The ends were cut back, 6 bases at V and 4 bases at J, with 18 bases in the middle. The CDR3 loop is CASRSPRDLGETQYF. CDR3 DNA sequence: TGTGCCAGCAGATCCCCGAGGGACCTGGGAGAGACCCAGTACTTC.

This clonotype turned up a few times. V gene TRBV7-9 combines with J gene TRBJ2-7; a weak D match, TRBD1 (6 bases). CDR1 is SEHNR, CDR2 FQNEAQ, per germline (reference sequence). The CDR3 has 14 amino acids. The ends were cut back, 5 bases at V and 4 bases at J, with 15 bases in the middle. CDR3 region: CASSPRGNYYEQYF. The CDR3 region has the DNA TGTGCCAGCAGCCCAAGGGGGAATTATTACGAGCAGTACTTC.

This clonotype was counted only a few times. The chain employs TRBV4-1 and TRBJ2-6, with D possibly being TRBD1 (6 bases). CDR1 is MGHRA and CDR2 is YSYEKL in the germline V gene. With 1 base removed from V and 0 bases from J, the gap between germline ends came to 19 bases. The CDR3 covers 20 residues. The CDR3 region has the DNA TGCGCCAGCAGCCAAGTTTCAGTCCGACAGGTTAGCTCTGGGGCCAACGTCCTGACTTTC. It translates to CASSQVSVRQVSSGANVLTF.